This T cell receptor beta chain comes out of a study of glioma-infiltrating T cells. Overall study results and limits: Non-neoplastic patients had below-expected tissue-blood divergence, while all gliomas exceeded expectation. Only very few CDR3 sequences appeared in both tissue and blood.

CDR3 length: 14 amino acids. Trimming removed 5 bases from V and 3 bases from J, with 11 bases in between. This clonotype showed up many times. Its antigen is not identified. Using RNA template, CDR3s of TCR alpha and beta were amplified with iRepertoire arm-PCR. For one-step reverse transcription and amplification, 100-400 ng of tissue mRNA or PBMC total RNA was used. TCRdb redid the calling of the multiplex PCR reads with MiXCR, one entry per CDR3 protein. The sample shows about 210,000 distinct CDR3 sequences, approximately 30% of them seen only once. V and J are TRBV12-3 or TRBV12-4 and TRBJ1-5, with D tentatively TRBD1 (5 bases). The sequenced sample consisted of glioma tissue, nonneoplastic brain tissue, or PBMCs (not recorded which). This TCR was sampled from a human donor with low-grade glioma or glioblastoma, undergoing nonglioma brain surgery, or in good health (not recorded which). The DNA of the CDR3 is TGTGCCAGCAGTCCCGGGACCGTCAATCAGCCCCAGCATTTT. Its protein is CASSPGTVNQPQHF.